The 32 T cell receptor beta chains in this list originate from one sample, sequenced in a study of T-cell reconstitution after alpha-beta-depleted transplantation in children. Unique molecular identifiers were built into the TCRbeta library. TCRdb redid the calling of the PCR reads with MiXCR, one entry per CDR3 protein. The table has fewer than 750,000 distinct CDR3 sequences, around 23% seen once. The sequencing used PBMCs, mostly from graft donor cells, collected 360 days after TCRalphabeta/CD19-depleted stem cell transplant. These receptors all come from a boy younger than two who had a stem cell transplant for acute myeloid leukemia, so the T cells may come from the graft donor.

As to this clonotype: This sequence may be a read error, since a much larger clone differs from it by one base. The J gene is TRBJ1-2, the V gene TRBV6-6; no firm D call. Looked up from germline, CDR1 is MNHNY and CDR2 is SVGAGI (reference sequence). The CDR3 is 12 amino acids. CDR3 protein: CASSPGGGGYSF. In DNA, the CDR3 is TGTGCCAGCAGTCCCGGAGGCGGTGGCTACTCCTTC.

The rearrangement joins TRBV20-1 to TRBJ1-2, with D unclear. Germline lookup yields CDR1 DFQATT and CDR2 SNEGSKA (reference sequence). The CDR3 covers 14 residues. V gave up 8 bases and J gave up 1 base, with 17 bases separating them. CDR3 coding DNA: TGCAGTCCATTTCTATCCGCAGATAACTATGGCTACACCTTC. Its protein product is CSPFLSADNYGYTF.

This clonotype was observed at least ten times. V is TRBV20-1 and J is TRBJ2-5, with D tentatively TRBD2 (6 bases). CDR1 is DFQATT, CDR2 SNEGSKA, per germline (reference sequence). The CDR3 has 15 amino acids. The V end lost 3 bases, the J end lost 1 base, and 15 bases lay between the germline ends. The CDR3, as DNA: TGCAGTGCTAGTCTGTCTGGGGACTTCCAAGAGACCCAGTACTTC. As protein: CSASLSGDFQETQYF.

J is TRBJ2-2 and V is TRBV4-2, with D possibly matching TRBD2 (5 bases). V was clipped by 0 bases and J by 1 base, with 9 bases between them. CDR3 length: 16 amino acids. Germline V gene lookup returns CDR1 LGHNA and CDR2 YNFKEQ. In DNA form, the CDR3 reads TGTGCCAGCAGCCAAGAGTGGGGAGAGAACACCGGGGAGCTGTTTTTT. Protein product: CASSQEWGENTGELFF.

This clonotype was observed a few times. This sequence joins TRBV12-3 or TRBV12-4 and TRBJ2-3; D possibly corresponds to TRBD1 (6 bases). This CDR3 spans 14 amino acids. Trimming left V 6 bases short and J 6 bases short, with 16 bases between. In DNA form, the CDR3 reads TGTGCCAGCAGCCGGGACACTTGGATGGATACGCAGTATTTT. Its translation is CASSRDTWMDTQYF.

This clonotype occurred a few times. V is TRBV5-5 and J is TRBJ2-2; TRBD2 is a possible D gene (6 bases). V was trimmed by 4 bases and J by 5 bases, leaving 15 bases between them. Per germline, CDR1 SGHKS and CDR2 YYEKEE (reference sequence). This CDR3 comprises 15 residues. CDR3 sequence (DNA): TGTGCCAGCAGCCCCAACGGGGGTTATACCGGGGAGCTGTTTTTT. Translation gives CASSPNGGYTGELFF.

The chain is built from TRBV20-1 and TRBJ2-1; either TRBD1 or TRBD2 may fit D (6 bases each). The CDR3 consists of 16 residues. Germline V lookup: CDR1 DFQATT, CDR2 SNEGSKA (reference sequence). V lost 0 bases, J lost 3 bases, and 15 bases lay in between. The CDR3 nucleotides are TGCAGTGCTAGAGATCCCAGAGGGGGGTTCTACAATGAGCAGTTCTTC. Protein: CSARDPRGGFYNEQFF.

V is TRBV27 and J is TRBJ1-4, with 7 bases aligning to TRBD1. CDR1 is MNHEY, CDR2 SMNVEV, per germline (reference sequence). This CDR3 is 15 amino acids long. V was pared by 6 bases and J by 2 bases, with 6 bases of the junction left unmatched. The CDR3 DNA follows: TGTGCCAGCAGCCAACAGGGGCCCACTAATGAAAAACTGTTTTTT. This gives the protein CASSQQGPTNEKLFF.

In this sample, this clonotype turned up many times. The chain employs TRBV28 and TRBJ1-2; the D is unclear. Germline V CDR1 and CDR2: MDHEN, SYDVKM. V lost 5 bases and J lost 4, with 14 bases in between. The CDR3 length is 14 residues. CDR3 DNA: TGTGCCAGCAGTCCCGGCGACGGTCGCTATGGCTACACCTTC. Translated: CASSPGDGRYGYTF.

In this sample, this clonotype turned up a few times. The rearrangement joins TRBV20-1 to TRBJ2-5; 14 nucleotides agree with TRBD2. The CDR3 totals 18 residues. Germline lookup yields CDR1 DFQATT and CDR2 SNEGSKA (reference sequence). After removal of 6 bases from V and 1 base from J, the junction contained 13 bases not matched to a gene. Written as DNA, the CDR3 is TGCAGTGCAGTCGGGGCGACTAGCGGGGGGGCCTTCCAAGAGACCCAGTACTTC. Translating it yields CSAVGATSGGAFQETQYF.

This clonotype was detected many times. The chain recombines TRBV5-1 with TRBJ2-7, with D tentatively TRBD1 (6 bases). Per the germline V gene, CDR1 is SGHRS and CDR2 is YFSETQ. The CDR3 sequence is 14 residues long. V lost 0 bases and J lost 6, with 13 bases in between. The CDR3, as DNA: TGCGCCAGCAGCTTGGGGGACATCCGAGGCGAGCAGTACGTC. This codes for CASSLGDIRGEQYV.

A single count supports this clonotype. CDR3 amino acids: CASSFGQGSNYGYTF. DNA of the CDR3: TGTGCCAGCAGCTTCGGACAGGGTTCTAACTATGGCTACACCTTC. The chain combines TRBV11-2 with TRBJ1-2, with 8 nucleotides matching TRBD1. The CDR3 has 15 amino acids. V shed 3 bases, J shed 0 bases, and the junction held 3 bases outside the gene matches. The germline gives CDR1 SGHAT, CDR2 FQNNGV.

This clonotype was observed at least ten times. This rearrangement joins TRBV7-2 to TRBJ2-4; D is perhaps TRBD2 (6 bases). CDR1 is SGHTA and CDR2 is FQGNSA in the germline V gene. V lost 1 base and J 7 bases, leaving 11 bases between the germline ends. This CDR3 region has 14 residues. CDR3 sequence: CASSLDNGGNIQYF. CDR3 in DNA: TGTGCCAGCAGCTTAGATAATGGGGGGAACATTCAGTACTTC.

This clonotype was found a few times. V gene TRBV18 combines with J gene TRBJ2-2; D is uncertain. V lost 4 bases and J 0 bases, leaving 21 bases between the germline ends. CDR3 length equals 19 residues. The germline V gene encodes CDR1 KGHSH and CDR2 LQKENI. This CDR3 reads CASSLLRAKKSANTGELFF. The DNA for the CDR3 is TGTGCCAGCTCACTACTCCGGGCTAAGAAGTCCGCGAACACCGGGGAGCTGTTTTTT.

This clonotype was detected many times. The CDR3 reads CASSLSVRGTGHSYEQYF. The CDR3 DNA reads TGTGCCAGCAGTTTATCCGTCCGAGGGACAGGTCACTCCTACGAGCAGTACTTC. The chain couples TRBV12-3 or TRBV12-4 to TRBJ2-7, with 8 bases that match TRBD1. The CDR3 is made up of 18 amino acids. V lost 2 bases to trimming and J lost 0 bases; unmatched junction nucleotides: 12.

The chain has TRBV2 and TRBJ1-1; maybe TRBD1 (6 bases). Trimming removed 2 bases at V and 2 bases at J, with 15 bases between. The CDR3 runs 16 residues. The V gene's germline CDR1 is SNHLY and CDR2 FYNNEI. The DNA for the CDR3 is TGTGCCAGCAGTGAAACAAATCAGGGGTTAAACACTGAAGCTTTCTTT. It yields the protein CASSETNQGLNTEAFF.

This clonotype was picked up a small number of times. This sequence joins TRBV6-2 or TRBV6-3 and TRBJ1-4; perhaps TRBD1 as D (5 bases). Germline values: CDR1 MNHEY, CDR2 SVGEGT. The V end lost 8 bases, the J end lost 0 bases, and 13 bases lay between the germline ends. There are 15 residues in the CDR3. The CDR3 loop reads CASRRGGATNEKLFF. CDR3 nucleotide sequence: TGTGCCAGCCGGCGGGGGGGTGCAACTAATGAAAAACTGTTTTTT.

V is TRBV28 and J is TRBJ2-7; unclear D gene. V shed 5 bases and J shed 7 bases, with 21 bases lying between them. The CDR3 is 15 amino acids. Germline CDR1 is MDHEN and CDR2 is SYDVKM. The CDR3 reads CASSTVWQVDEEQYV. CDR3 DNA sequence: TGTGCCAGCAGTACAGTGTGGCAGGTCGACGAGGAGCAGTACGTC.

The chain is built from TRBV5-1 and TRBJ2-7; 7 bases line up with TRBD1. From germline, CDR1 is SGHRS and CDR2 YFSETQ. With 2 bases clipped from V and 5 bases from J, the junction kept 10 bases outside the gene matches. The CDR3 runs 15 residues. The CDR3: CASSLQYRGPHEQYF. CDR3 nucleotides: TGCGCCAGCAGCTTACAATACAGGGGTCCGCACGAGCAGTACTTC. Variable domain in full (rest from reference TRBV5-1 and TRBJ2-7): KAGVTQTPRYLIKTRGQQVTLSCSPISGHRSVSWYQQTPGQGLQFLFEYFSETQRNKGNFPGRFSGRQFSNSRSEMNVSTLELGDSALYLCASSLQYRGPHEQYFGPGTRLTVT.

This sequence joins TRBV24-1 and TRBJ2-2; tentative D call: TRBD1 (6 bases). The CDR3 spans 15 residues. The germline CDR1 and CDR2 sequences are KGHDR and SFDVKD. The ends were cut back, 9 bases at V and 1 base at J, with 14 bases in the middle. This CDR3 reads CATSPGQLNTGELFF. In nucleotides, the CDR3 is TGTGCCACCTCACCCGGACAGTTGAACACCGGGGAGCTGTTTTTT.

The chain links TRBV19 to TRBJ2-3; D not resolved. CDR1 and CDR2 (germline): LNHDA, SQIVND (reference sequence). V was pared by 5 bases and J by 3 bases, with 9 bases between. The CDR3 contains 13 residues. CDR3 residues: CASSEDFTDTQYF. CDR3 nucleotides: TGTGCCAGTAGTGAAGACTTTACAGATACGCAGTATTTT.

The V gene is TRBV6-5, the J gene TRBJ1-1, with unresolved D. Looked up from germline, CDR1 is MNHEY and CDR2 is SVGAGI. This CDR3 is built from 14 residues. V lost 0 bases and J lost 1, with 6 bases in between. The CDR3 region has the DNA TGTGCCAGCAGTTACTCGGCGACGAACACTGAAGCTTTCTTT. As protein: CASSYSATNTEAFF.

Here the CDR3 reads CASSFPQGANTGELFF. For the CDR3, the DNA is TGTGCCAGCAGTTTCCCCCAGGGGGCGAACACCGGGGAGCTGTTTTTT. The J gene is TRBJ2-2, the V gene TRBV28; TRBD1 matches at 7 bases. The CDR3 consists of 16 residues. The V gene's germline CDR1 is MDHEN and CDR2 SYDVKM. J was trimmed by 0 bases and V by 3 bases; bases with no gene match: 4.

This clonotype turned up a few times. The chain combines TRBV12-3 or TRBV12-4 with TRBJ2-1, with TRBD2 matching over 8 bases. The junction had 4 bases not matched to a gene; V was cut back by 6 bases and J by 0 bases. CDR3 length: 15 amino acids. The chain's CDR3 is CASRPTSGSYNEQFF. CDR3 nucleotides: TGTGCCAGCAGGCCTACTAGCGGCTCCTACAATGAGCAGTTCTTC.

The chain employs TRBV7-8 and TRBJ2-3; 7 bases map to TRBD2. The CDR3 length is 18 residues. The germline V gene has CDR1 SGHVS and CDR2 FQNEAQ. V shed 3 bases, J shed 0 bases, and the junction held 12 bases outside the gene matches. CDR3 nucleotides: TGTGCCAGCAGCTTCCGGCTCCGGGACTACACCAGCACAGATACGCAGTATTTT. It is translated as CASSFRLRDYTSTDTQYF.

This clonotype was recorded at least ten times. This chain joins TRBV28 and TRBJ1-1, with D possibly TRBD1 on 5 matching bases. Trimming pared 1 base from V and 8 bases from J, leaving 8 bases between. Germline V gene sequence: CDR1 MDHEN, CDR2 SYDVKM. This CDR3 contains 12 residues. The CDR3: CASSLLGAEAFF. The DNA of the CDR3 is TGTGCCAGCAGTTTATTAGGGGCAGAAGCTTTCTTT. Based on the CDR3 plus reference TRBV28 and TRBJ1-1, the full variable domain is DVKVTQSSRYLVKRTGEKVFLECVQDMDHENMFWYRQDPGLGLRLIYFSYDVKMKEKGDIPEGYSVSREKKERFSLILESASTNQTSMYLCASSLLGAEAFFGQGTRLTVV.

This clonotype was recorded a few times. The chain links TRBV20-1 to TRBJ2-7, with D perhaps TRBD2 (5 bases). Trimming cost V 5 bases and J 7 bases, with 18 bases left between them. Germline V gene sequence: CDR1 DFQATT, CDR2 SNEGSKA (reference sequence). The CDR3 has 13 amino acids. The CDR3, as DNA: TGCAGTGCTCGAGCGGAGACGGAGAGGGAGCAGTACGTC. This codes for CSARAETEREQYV.

This sequence joins TRBV11-2 and TRBJ2-1; D is uncertain. CDR3 length equals 11 residues. Germline lookup yields CDR1 SGHAT and CDR2 FQNNGV. V was shortened by 5 bases and J by 8 bases, with 7 bases between the two germline ends. CDR3 amino acids: CASSPSDEQFF. DNA for the CDR3: TGTGCCAGCAGCCCTTCCGATGAGCAGTTCTTC.

In its sample, this clonotype was seen a few times. The gene calls are TRBV29-1 and TRBJ1-2; D possibly corresponds to TRBD1 (5 bases). Looked up from germline, CDR1 is SQVTM and CDR2 is ANQGSEA. Trimming took 7 bases from V and 8 from J, leaving 20 bases between them. The CDR3 has 13 residues. In DNA form, the CDR3 reads TGCAGCGCCGAACCCGGGGACCTGGGGGGCTACACCTTC. Its protein is CSAEPGDLGGYTF.

CDR3 nucleotide sequence: TGTGCCAGCAGTTTAGAGGCGAAGGGCACAGATACGCAGTATTTT. Protein: CASSLEAKGTDTQYF. The chain employs TRBV12-3 or TRBV12-4 and TRBJ2-3; D is unclear. The CDR3 spans 15 residues. Trimming shortened V by 1 base and J by 1 base, and 9 bases separated the two germline ends.

This clonotype has a single count. The chain employs TRBV15 and TRBJ2-5, with D hard to call. Trimming took off 0 bases at V and 5 bases at J, with 19 bases between the two ends. The CDR3 extends over 17 amino acids. Germline CDR1 is LNHNV and CDR2 is YYDKDF (reference sequence). CDR3 residues: CATSRDLGQLAQETQYF. The CDR3 nucleotides are TGTGCCACCAGCAGAGATCTGGGCCAGTTAGCCCAGGAGACCCAGTACTTC.

The chain's CDR3 is CSALNGASTDTQYF. The CDR3 nucleotides are TGCAGTGCACTGAACGGGGCTAGCACAGATACGCAGTATTTT. The chain joins TRBV20-1 to TRBJ2-3; either TRBD1 or TRBD2 may supply D (5 bases each). Trimming pared 6 bases from V and 0 bases from J, leaving 13 bases between. Germline V gene data show CDR1 as DFQATT and CDR2 as SNEGSKA (reference sequence). The CDR3 runs 14 residues.